This is a list of T cell receptor beta chains from one sample in a study of blood T cells in healthy people across ages. TCRdb redid the calling of the 5' RACE reads with MiXCR, one entry per CDR3 protein. The sample gives fewer than 650,000 distinct CDR3 sequences, about 27% of which show up once; approximately 3.7% is in the top ten. The sample was also reused in another study, on T cells of mothers and their children.

The sample comprised blood. The receptor source for this set is a boy under 10 years old in good health. Both conserved end residues are part of each CDR3. The D gene is left open where the match is weak. A clone size is listed for some rows: how often the clone was seen (once, few, many), or a class if it is expanded.

j_call v_call d_call clone_size cdr3_aa cdr3_nt
TRBJ2-3 TRBV9 NA few CASSKGGGNPTDTQYF TGTGCCAGCAGCAAAGGGGGGGGTAACCCCACAGATACGCAGTATTTT
TRBJ1-2 TRBV12-3/TRBV12-4 NA few CASSEESYGYTF TGTGCCAGCAGTGAGGAATCCTATGGCTACACCTTC
TRBJ2-1 TRBV12-3/TRBV12-4 NA few CASSLDGRALYNEQFF TGTGCCAGCAGTTTAGACGGCAGGGCTTTATACAATGAGCAGTTCTTC
TRBJ1-4 TRBV7-6 TRBD1 few CASSPTGGYEKLFF TGTGCCAGCAGCCCCACAGGGGGTTATGAAAAACTGTTTTTT
TRBJ2-4 TRBV5-5 TRBD1 NA CASSLRRPGQGLNIQYF TGTGCCAGCAGCTTGCGTCGACCGGGACAGGGTTTGAACATTCAGTACTTC
TRBJ2-2 TRBV2 TRBD2 few CASTKPPLTSGGRGELFF TGTGCCAGCACCAAACCCCCTCTGACTAGCGGGGGGCGCGGGGAGCTGTTTTTT
TRBJ1-4 TRBV5-5 NA few CASSPKSGTREKLFF TGTGCCAGCAGCCCCAAATCTGGGACAAGAGAAAAACTGTTTTTT
TRBJ2-1 TRBV6-1 NA NA CASSATRVNAQFF TGTGCCAGCAGTGCAACCAGGGTGAATGCGCAGTTCTTC
TRBJ2-7 TRBV7-9 TRBD1 few CASTDRVYEQYF TGTGCCAGCACGGACAGGGTGTACGAGCAGTACTTC
TRBJ2-5 TRBV3-1 NA NA CASSPSSLETQYF TGTGCCAGCAGCCCCAGTTCCCTAGAGACCCAGTACTTC
TRBJ2-5 TRBV19 NA NA CASSRDKETQYF TGTGCCAGTAGCCGAGATAAAGAGACCCAGTACTTC
TRBJ2-1 TRBV5-6 NA few CASSMRNEQFF TGTGCCAGCAGCATGCGGAATGAGCAGTTCTTC
TRBJ2-5 TRBV30 NA NA CAWSVPDRYHQETQYF TGTGCCTGGAGTGTACCTGACAGGTACCACCAAGAGACCCAGTACTTC
TRBJ1-5 TRBV30 NA NA CAWSVGGMDQPQHF TGTGCCTGGAGTGTTGGGGGAATGGATCAGCCCCAGCATTTT
TRBJ1-5 TRBV10-3 NA NA CAANAGVSNQPQHF TGTGCCGCCAACGCAGGGGTTAGCAATCAGCCCCAGCATTTT
TRBJ2-5 TRBV20-1 TRBD2 once CSAGTSGGAQETQYF TGCAGTGCGGGGACTAGCGGGGGTGCCCAAGAGACCCAGTACTTC
TRBJ1-4 TRBV10-3 NA NA CATRGDNEKLFF TGTGCCACCCGGGGGGACAATGAAAAACTGTTTTTT
TRBJ2-1 TRBV4-3 NA few CASSQVAEPYNEQFF TGCGCCAGCAGCCAAGTTGCGGAGCCCTACAATGAGCAGTTCTTC
TRBJ2-5 TRBV10-3 TRBD2 NA CAIMGTSGQETQYF TGTGCCATCATGGGGACTAGCGGACAAGAGACCCAGTACTTC
TRBJ2-5 TRBV7-9 NA NA CASEGAMQETQYF TGTGCCAGCGAAGGGGCGATGCAAGAGACCCAGTACTTC
TRBJ2-1 TRBV5-1 TRBD2 NA CASSLRTSGKDEQFF TGCGCCAGCAGCTTGAGGACTAGCGGGAAGGATGAGCAGTTCTTC
TRBJ1-6 TRBV27 NA few CASSPKGSSYNSPLHF TGTGCCAGCAGCCCCAAGGGGAGCTCCTATAATTCACCCCTCCACTTT
TRBJ2-7 TRBV6-5 TRBD2 NA CASSYSGGTYEQYF TGTGCCAGCAGTTATAGCGGGGGCACCTACGAGCAGTACTTC
TRBJ2-3 TRBV4-3 TRBD1 few CASSPSFVGQGADTQYF TGCGCCAGCAGCCCCTCCTTCGTAGGACAGGGGGCGGATACGCAGTATTTT
TRBJ2-3 TRBV7-7 TRBD2 NA CASSLGLAGGSDTQYF TGTGCCAGCAGCTTAGGCCTAGCGGGAGGCTCAGATACGCAGTATTTT
TRBJ1-2 TRBV20-1 NA NA CSARPRWSYGYTF TGCAGTGCTAGACCCCGTTGGTCTTATGGCTACACCTTC
TRBJ2-1 TRBV6-2/TRBV6-3 TRBD1 NA CASSDGTGAYNEQFF TGTGCCAGCAGTGATGGGACAGGTGCCTACAATGAGCAGTTCTTC
TRBJ2-6 TRBV24-1 NA NA CATSELQGPGANVLTF TGTGCCACCAGTGAGTTACAGGGACCTGGGGCCAACGTCCTGACTTTC
TRBJ1-5 TRBV6-1 NA NA CASSDGGRFIGQPQHF TGTGCCAGCAGCGACGGGGGTCGTTTCATAGGACAGCCCCAGCATTTT
TRBJ2-5 TRBV10-2 TRBD2 NA CASSDIRLAGETQYF TGCGCCAGCAGTGACATCCGACTAGCGGGAGAGACCCAGTACTTC
TRBJ2-5 TRBV7-9 TRBD2 few CASSEDSGGETQYF TGTGCCAGCAGCGAAGATAGCGGGGGTGAGACCCAGTACTTC
TRBJ1-1 TRBV12-3/TRBV12-4 NA few CASSFRGRTEAFF TGTGCCAGCAGTTTCAGGGGTAGAACTGAAGCTTTCTTT
TRBJ2-3 TRBV29-1 TRBD2 NA CSVTKTSGVTDTQYF TGCAGCGTTACCAAGACTAGCGGGGTTACAGATACGCAGTATTTT
TRBJ2-1 TRBV7-2 NA NA CASSLVPFSYNEQFF TGTGCCAGCAGCTTAGTTCCTTTCTCCTACAATGAGCAGTTCTTC
TRBJ2-3 TRBV7-9 NA NA CASRFLMRRTDTQYF TGTGCCAGCAGGTTCCTGATGAGGCGCACAGATACGCAGTATTTT
TRBJ1-1 TRBV15 NA few CATSSLTAEAFF TGTGCCACCAGCAGCTTGACCGCTGAAGCTTTCTTT
TRBJ2-3 TRBV7-2 NA NA CASSPRVRDTQYF TGTGCCAGCAGCCCCCGGGTGCGAGATACGCAGTATTTT
TRBJ2-4 TRBV5-1 NA few CASSEDREDLAKNIQYF TGCGCCAGCAGCGAAGACAGGGAGGACCTAGCCAAAAACATTCAGTACTTC
TRBJ1-4 TRBV5-8 TRBD1 few CASSSLPFTGTGGEKLFF TGTGCCAGCAGCTCCCTCCCGTTCACCGGGACAGGCGGGGAAAAACTGTTTTTT
TRBJ1-6 TRBV11-2 NA NA CASSLDGLGRMEFSPLHF TGTGCCAGCAGCTTAGACGGCCTAGGTAGGATGGAGTTTTCACCCCTCCACTTT
TRBJ2-3 TRBV21-1 NA once CAQGSGLRASTDTQYF TGTGCACAGGGGTCAGGGTTAAGGGCTAGCACAGATACGCAGTATTTT
TRBJ1-1 TRBV12-5 NA NA CASGLAPDSANTEAFF TGTGCTAGTGGTTTGGCCCCGGACAGCGCGAACACTGAAGCTTTCTTT
TRBJ2-1 TRBV4-1 TRBD1 once CASSQTGGPPYNEQFF TGCGCCAGCAGCCAAACAGGGGGGCCCCCCTACAATGAGCAGTTCTTC